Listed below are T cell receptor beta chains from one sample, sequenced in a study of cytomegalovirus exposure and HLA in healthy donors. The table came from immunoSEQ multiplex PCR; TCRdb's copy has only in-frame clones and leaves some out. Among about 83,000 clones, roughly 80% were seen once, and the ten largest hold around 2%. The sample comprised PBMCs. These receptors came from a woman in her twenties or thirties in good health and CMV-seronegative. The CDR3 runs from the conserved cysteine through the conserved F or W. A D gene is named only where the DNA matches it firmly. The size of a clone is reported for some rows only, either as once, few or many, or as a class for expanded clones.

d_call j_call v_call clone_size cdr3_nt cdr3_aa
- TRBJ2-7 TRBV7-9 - TGTGCCAGCAGCTTAGCTCAGAACAACTACGAGCAGTACTTC CASSLAQNNYEQYF
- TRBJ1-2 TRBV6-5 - TGTGCCAGCAGTTACTCGACAGCTTACTATGGCTACACCTTC CASSYSTAYYGYTF
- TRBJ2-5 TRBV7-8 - TGTGCCAGCAGCTCCATCCAAGAGACCCAGTACTTC CASSSIQETQYF
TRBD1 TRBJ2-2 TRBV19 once TGTGCCAGTACCTTAGACAGGGCCGGGGAGCTGTTTTTT CASTLDRAGELFF
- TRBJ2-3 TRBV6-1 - TGTGCCAGTCAGGAACACGTCGCAGATACGCAGTATTTT CASQEHVADTQYF
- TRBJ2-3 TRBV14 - TGTGCCAGCAGCGAAAGACTAGTTGCAGATACGCAGTATTTT CASSERLVADTQYF
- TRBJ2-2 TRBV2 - TGTGCCAGCAGTGGCGTCGTTACGAACACCGGGGAGCTGTTTTTT CASSGVVTNTGELFF
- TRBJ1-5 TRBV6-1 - TGTGCCAGCAGTGCCCCAAACAGGGCCTGGCAGCCCCAGCATTTT CASSAPNRAWQPQHF
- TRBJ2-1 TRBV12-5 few TGTGCTAGTCGGTCAGGACACTACAATGAGCAGTTCTTC CASRSGHYNEQFF
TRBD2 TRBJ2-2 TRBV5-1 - TGCGCCAGCAGCCCTCGGGGGGCCGGGGAGCTGTTTTTT CASSPRGAGELFF
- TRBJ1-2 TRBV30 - TGTGCCTGGAGTGTACTGGGGGGTCTTAGTGGCTACACCTTC CAWSVLGGLSGYTF
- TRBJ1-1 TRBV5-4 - TGTGCCAGCAGCTTAAGCACTCAAACGAACACTGAAGCTTTCTTT CASSLSTQTNTEAFF
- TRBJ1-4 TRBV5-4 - TGTGCCAGCAGCCTTACAGGGACTAATGAAAAACTGTTTTTT CASSLTGTNEKLFF
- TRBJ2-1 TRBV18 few TGTGCCAGCTCACCTGACAGGAGTTCCTACAATGAGCAGTTCTTC CASSPDRSSYNEQFF
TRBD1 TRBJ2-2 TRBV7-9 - TGTGCCAGCAGCTTAGGAGGGGGCACCACCGTCACCGGGGAGCTGTTTTTT CASSLGGGTTVTGELFF
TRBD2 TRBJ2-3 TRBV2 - TGTGCCAGCAAGCGGGAGGGTCCGGGAGATACGCAGTATTTT CASKREGPGDTQYF
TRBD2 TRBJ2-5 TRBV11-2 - TGTGCCAGCAGCAGAACGGGAGCGGGGCCGGCGAAAGAGACCCAGTACTTC CASSRTGAGPAKETQYF
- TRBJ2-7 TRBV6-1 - TGTGCCAGCAGTGACGGGGGAGGCCCTTACGAGCAGTACTTC CASSDGGGPYEQYF
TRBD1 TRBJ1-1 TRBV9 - TGTGCCAGCAGCCCACCAGGGGGCACTGAAGCTTTCTTT CASSPPGGTEAFF
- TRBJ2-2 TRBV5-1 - TGCGCCAGCAGCTTGGCGGGACTTAACACCGGGGAGCTGTTTTTT CASSLAGLNTGELFF
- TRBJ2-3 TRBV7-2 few TGTGCCAGCAGCTCAAGCACAGATACGCAGTATTTT CASSSSTDTQYF
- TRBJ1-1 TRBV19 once TGTGCCAGTAGTTTTGCAGGGGCAGGTGAAGCTTTCTTT CASSFAGAGEAFF
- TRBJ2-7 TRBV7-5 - TGTGCCAGAAGCCCTCCGGGAGGGGACGAGCAGTACTTC CARSPPGGDEQYF
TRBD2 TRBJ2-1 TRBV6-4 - TGTGCCAGCAGCCCCACCGGGACTAGCGGCTACAATGAGCAGTTCTTC CASSPTGTSGYNEQFF
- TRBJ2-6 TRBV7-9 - TGTGCCAGCAGCTTAGGGGGGGCTGGGGCCAACGTCCTGACTTTC CASSLGGAGANVLTF
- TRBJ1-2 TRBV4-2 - TGTGGGGCGGGGAGTTTTCACTATGGCTACACCTTC CGAGSFHYGYTF
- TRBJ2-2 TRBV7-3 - TGTGCCAGCAGCCCTATTTTAGACGGGGAGCTGTTTTTT CASSPILDGELFF
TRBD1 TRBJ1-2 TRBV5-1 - TGCGCCAGCAGGACATCGACAGGGGAGGTTGGCTACACCTTC CASRTSTGEVGYTF
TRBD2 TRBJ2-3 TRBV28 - TGTGCCAGGAGTTTGGGTGGGTATCGACTAGCGGGAGTCGGCACAGATACGCAGTATTTT CARSLGGYRLAGVGTDTQYF
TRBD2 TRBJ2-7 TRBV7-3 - TGTGCCAGCAGCGTCACTAGCGGGAGAGGCTACGAGCAGTACTTC CASSVTSGRGYEQYF
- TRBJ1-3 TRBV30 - TGTGCCTGGAGCCCGGGTTTCGGTGGAAACACCATATATTTT CAWSPGFGGNTIYF
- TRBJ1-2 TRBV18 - TGTGCCAGCTCATCGACAGGTCCCTATGGCTACACCTTC CASSSTGPYGYTF
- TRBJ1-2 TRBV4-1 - TGCGCCAGCAGCCCCCCCGCGCAGGGTTTGTCGTCTATTGTCTATGGCTACACCTTC CASSPPAQGLSSIVYGYTF
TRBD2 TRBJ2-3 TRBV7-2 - TGTGCCAGCAGCTCCTTTAGCGGGAGTGACACAGATACGCAGTATTTT CASSSFSGSDTDTQYF
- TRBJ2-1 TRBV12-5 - TGTGCTAGTGGTTTGGTACTAGGCGGGGAGAACAATGAGCAGTTCTTC CASGLVLGGENNEQFF
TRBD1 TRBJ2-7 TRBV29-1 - TGCAGCGTTGAAACCCAGGGACAGGGCTACGAGCAGTACTTC CSVETQGQGYEQYF
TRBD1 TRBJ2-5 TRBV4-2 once TGTGCCAGCAGCCAGACAGGGGGCGGGGAGACCCAGTACTTC CASSQTGGGETQYF
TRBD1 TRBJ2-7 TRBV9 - TGTGCCAGCAGCGCCGGGACAGTGACCTACGAGCAGTACTTC CASSAGTVTYEQYF
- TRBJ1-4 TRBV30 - TGTGCCTGGAGTTCCCGTGGGTTCGGGACTAATGAAAAACTGTTTTTT CAWSSRGFGTNEKLFF
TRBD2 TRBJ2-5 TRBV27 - TGTGCCAGCAGTTTATTCGGCCTAGCGGGAGGAGCTATGGAGCAGTACTTC CASSLFGLAGGAMEQYF
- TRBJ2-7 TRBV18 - TGTGCCAGCTCACCACTAGCGTCCTACGAGCAGTACTTC CASSPLASYEQYF
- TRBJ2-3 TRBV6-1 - TGTGCCAGCAGACGCACTAGTCTCGGCACAGATACGCAGTATTTT CASRRTSLGTDTQYF
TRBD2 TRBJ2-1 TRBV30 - TGTGCCTGGAGTATCCTCGGGACTAGTTCGAAGTTCTTC CAWSILGTSSKFF
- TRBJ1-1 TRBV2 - TGTGCCAGCAGTGAGGAGGGGAACACTGAAGCTTTCTTT CASSEEGNTEAFF
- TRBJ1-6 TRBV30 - TGTGCCTGGAGAGGATTGCAGGGTGATTCACCCCTCCACTTT CAWRGLQGDSPLHF
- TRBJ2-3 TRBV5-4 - TGTGCCAGCAGCTTAGGAGGGGCCGGGGATACGCAGTATTTT CASSLGGAGDTQYF
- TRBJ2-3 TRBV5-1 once TGCGCCAGCAGCTTCCGGGAGACCCCGGATACGCAGTATTTT CASSFRETPDTQYF
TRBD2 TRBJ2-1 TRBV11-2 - TGTGCCAGCAGCTCGAGCGGGAGGACTTCCTACAATGAGCAGTTCTTC CASSSSGRTSYNEQFF
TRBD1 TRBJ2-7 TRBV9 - TGTGCCAGCGGCGTAGGACAGGGAACCTACGAGCAGTACTTC CASGVGQGTYEQYF
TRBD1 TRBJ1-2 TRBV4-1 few TGCGCCAGCAGCCGCCTCCTGGACAGGGTATTCGATGGCTACACCTTC CASSRLLDRVFDGYTF
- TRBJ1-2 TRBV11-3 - TGTGCCAGCAGCTTAGCTGGGAGCGGCTACACCTTC CASSLAGSGYTF
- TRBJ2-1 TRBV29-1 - TGCAGCGGAGGCGCCTTAACCTACAATGAGCAGTTCTTC CSGGALTYNEQFF
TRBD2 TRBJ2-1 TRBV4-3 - TGCGCCAGCAGCCAAGAGCTAGCGGGAGCTTCCTACAATGAGCAGTTCTTC CASSQELAGASYNEQFF
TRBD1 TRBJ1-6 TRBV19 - TGTGCCAGTAAAACAGGGGGCGCCCATAATTCACCCCTCCACTTT CASKTGGAHNSPLHF
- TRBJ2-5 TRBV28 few TGTGCCAGTGGGAGGGGGGGGACCCAGTACTTC CASGRGGTQYF